This T cell receptor beta chain was obtained from a study of T cell changes during pregnancy in multiple sclerosis (dated 2019 in TCRdb). A note on the overall study: In women with multiple sclerosis, the researchers looked at how the T cell repertoire shifted as pregnancy progressed.

With respect to this clone: Its target antigen remains unknown. No base qualities exist here, and no much larger clone lies one base off it.

The library was prepared using the immunoSEQ multiplex PCR assay. Held by TCRdb, this immuneACCESS table contains in-frame sequences only and omits some clones. Under half of the omission traces to an unresolved V gene where checked; the cause of the rest is unknown. Counted in this sample were 55,000 to 95,000 clones; approximately 92% of them appeared once. The leading ten clones occupy roughly 2.1% of the sample. The CDR3 sequence holds 13 residues, the cysteine and phenylalanine included. Of the read, only the CDR3 DNA is kept; its 39 bases are in frame from base 1. CDR1 and CDR2 are drawn from the germline V gene (reference sequence): SGHNT, YYREEE. Ends trimmed: V by 2 bases, J by 5 bases; bases unmatched to a gene: 2.

The V and J segments used are TRBV5-4 and TRBJ2-7; 9 of the junction bases match TRBD1. The source is a female donor in good health, enrolled as a control in a pregnancy study. The sequenced sample was peripheral blood, obtained in the second trimester of pregnancy. The nucleotide sequence is given as TGTGCCAGCAGCTTAACAGGGGGCCACGAGCAGTACTTC. Its translation is CASSLTGGHEQYF.